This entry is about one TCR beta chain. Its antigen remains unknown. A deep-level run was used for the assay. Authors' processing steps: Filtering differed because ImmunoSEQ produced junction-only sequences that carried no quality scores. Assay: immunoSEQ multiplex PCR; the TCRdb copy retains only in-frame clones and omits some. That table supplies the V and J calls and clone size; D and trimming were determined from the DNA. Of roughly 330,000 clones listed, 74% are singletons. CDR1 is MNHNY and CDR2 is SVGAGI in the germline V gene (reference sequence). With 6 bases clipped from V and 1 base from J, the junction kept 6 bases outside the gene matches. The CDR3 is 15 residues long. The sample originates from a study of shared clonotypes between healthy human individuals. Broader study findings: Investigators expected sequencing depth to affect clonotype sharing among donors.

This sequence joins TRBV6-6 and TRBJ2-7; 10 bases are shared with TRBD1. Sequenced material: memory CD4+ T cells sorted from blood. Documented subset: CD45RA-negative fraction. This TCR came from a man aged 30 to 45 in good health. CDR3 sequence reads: CASSSGQGFSYEQYF. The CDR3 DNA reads TGTGCCAGCAGCTCGGGACAGGGGTTTTCCTACGAGCAGTACTTC.